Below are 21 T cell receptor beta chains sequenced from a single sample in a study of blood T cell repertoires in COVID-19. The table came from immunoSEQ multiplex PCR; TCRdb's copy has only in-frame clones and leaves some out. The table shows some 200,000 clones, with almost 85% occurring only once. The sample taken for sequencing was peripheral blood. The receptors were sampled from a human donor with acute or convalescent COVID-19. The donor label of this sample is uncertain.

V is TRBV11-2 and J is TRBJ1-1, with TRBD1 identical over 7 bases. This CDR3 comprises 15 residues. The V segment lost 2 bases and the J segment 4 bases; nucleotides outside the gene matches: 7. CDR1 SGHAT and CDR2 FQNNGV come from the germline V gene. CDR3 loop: CASSLLAGGVTEAFF. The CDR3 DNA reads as TGTGCCAGCAGCTTATTGGCAGGGGGAGTCACTGAAGCTTTCTTT.

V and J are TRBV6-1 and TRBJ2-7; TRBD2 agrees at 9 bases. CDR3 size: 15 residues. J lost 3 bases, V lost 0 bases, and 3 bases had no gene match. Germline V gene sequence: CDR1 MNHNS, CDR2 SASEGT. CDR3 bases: TGTGCCAGCAGTGAAGCCGGAGCGGGAGGCTACGAGCAGTACTTC. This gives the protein CASSEAGAGGYEQYF.

CDR3 in amino acids: CASSVGGGSRQPQHF. CDR3 sequence (DNA): TGTGCCAGCAGCGTAGGGGGGGGGAGTCGGCAGCCCCAGCATTTT. This sequence joins TRBV9 and TRBJ1-5, with a tentative D call TRBD1 (5 bases). With 0 bases removed from V and 7 bases from J, the gap between germline ends came to 14 bases. The CDR3 spans 15 residues. CDR1 is SGDLS and CDR2 is YYNGEE in the germline V gene.

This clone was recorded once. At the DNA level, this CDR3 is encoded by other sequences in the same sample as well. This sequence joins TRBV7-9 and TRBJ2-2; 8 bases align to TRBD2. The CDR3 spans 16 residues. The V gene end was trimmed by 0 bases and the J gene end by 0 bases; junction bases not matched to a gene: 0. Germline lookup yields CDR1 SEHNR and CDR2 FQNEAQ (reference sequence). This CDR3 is CASSLASGANTGELFF. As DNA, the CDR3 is TGTGCCAGCAGCTTAGCTAGCGGGGCGAACACCGGGGAGCTGTTTTTT.

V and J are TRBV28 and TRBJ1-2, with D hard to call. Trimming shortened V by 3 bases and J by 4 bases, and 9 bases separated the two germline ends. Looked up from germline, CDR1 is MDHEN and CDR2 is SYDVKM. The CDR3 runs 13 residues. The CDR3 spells CASSFRGSYGYTF. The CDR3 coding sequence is TGTGCCAGCAGTTTTCGAGGGTCCTATGGCTACACCTTC.

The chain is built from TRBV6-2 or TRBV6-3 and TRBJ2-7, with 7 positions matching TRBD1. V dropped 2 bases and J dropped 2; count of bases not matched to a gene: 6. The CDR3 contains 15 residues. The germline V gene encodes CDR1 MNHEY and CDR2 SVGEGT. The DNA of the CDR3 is TGTGCCAGCAGTTACCGGACAGGAGTACCCTACGAGCAGTACTTC. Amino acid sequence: CASSYRTGVPYEQYF.

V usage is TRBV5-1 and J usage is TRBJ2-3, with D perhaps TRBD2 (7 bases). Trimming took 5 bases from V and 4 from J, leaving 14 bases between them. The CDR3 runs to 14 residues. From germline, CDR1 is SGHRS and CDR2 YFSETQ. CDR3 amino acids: CASSKGGLSDTQYF. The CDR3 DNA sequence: TGCGCCAGCAGTAAGGGGGGGTTGTCAGATACGCAGTATTTT.

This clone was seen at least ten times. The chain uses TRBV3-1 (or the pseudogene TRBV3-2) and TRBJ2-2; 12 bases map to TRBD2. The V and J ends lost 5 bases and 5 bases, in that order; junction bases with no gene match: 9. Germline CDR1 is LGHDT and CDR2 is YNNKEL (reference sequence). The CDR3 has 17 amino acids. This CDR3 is CASSDIIGTSGTGELFF. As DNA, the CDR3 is TGTGCCAGCAGCGACATCATAGGGACTAGCGGGACCGGGGAGCTGTTTTTT.

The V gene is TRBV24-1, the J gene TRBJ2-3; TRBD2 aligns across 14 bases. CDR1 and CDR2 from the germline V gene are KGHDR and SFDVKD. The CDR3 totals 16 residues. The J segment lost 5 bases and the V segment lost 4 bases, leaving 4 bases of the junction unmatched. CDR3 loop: CATSDWGLAGVDTQYF. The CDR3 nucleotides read TGTGCCACCAGTGACTGGGGACTAGCGGGAGTAGATACGCAGTATTTT.

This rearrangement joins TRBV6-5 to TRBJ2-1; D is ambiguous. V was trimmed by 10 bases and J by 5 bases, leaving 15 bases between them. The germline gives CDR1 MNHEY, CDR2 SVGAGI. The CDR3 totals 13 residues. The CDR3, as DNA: TGTGCCACCAAAAAGACACCAGACAATGAGCAGTTCTTC. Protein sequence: CATKKTPDNEQFF.

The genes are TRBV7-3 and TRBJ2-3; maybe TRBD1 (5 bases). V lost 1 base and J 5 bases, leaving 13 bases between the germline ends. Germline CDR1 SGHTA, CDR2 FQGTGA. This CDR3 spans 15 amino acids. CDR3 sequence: CASSLNGQRGDTQYF. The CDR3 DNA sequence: TGTGCCAGCAGCTTAAACGGACAAAGAGGAGATACGCAGTATTTT.

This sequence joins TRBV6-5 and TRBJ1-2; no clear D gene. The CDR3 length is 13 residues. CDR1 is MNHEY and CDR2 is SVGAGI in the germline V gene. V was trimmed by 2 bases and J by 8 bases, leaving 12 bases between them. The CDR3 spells CASSYRQEGGYTF. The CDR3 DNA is TGTGCCAGCAGTTACCGCCAGGAAGGCGGCTACACCTTC.

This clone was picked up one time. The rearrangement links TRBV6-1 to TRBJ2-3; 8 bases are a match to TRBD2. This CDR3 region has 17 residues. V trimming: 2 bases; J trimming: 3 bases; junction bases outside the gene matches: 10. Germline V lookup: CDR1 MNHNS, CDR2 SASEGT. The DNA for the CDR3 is TGTGCCAGCAGTGAATCGGGAGCGGGAGTCGGTACAGATACGCAGTATTTT. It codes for CASSESGAGVGTDTQYF.

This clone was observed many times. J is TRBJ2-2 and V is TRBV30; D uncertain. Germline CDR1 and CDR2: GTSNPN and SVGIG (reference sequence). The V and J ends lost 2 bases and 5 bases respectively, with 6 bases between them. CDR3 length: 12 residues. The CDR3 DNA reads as TGTGCCTGGAGTAGCTTTACCGGGGAGCTGTTTTTT. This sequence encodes CAWSSFTGELFF.

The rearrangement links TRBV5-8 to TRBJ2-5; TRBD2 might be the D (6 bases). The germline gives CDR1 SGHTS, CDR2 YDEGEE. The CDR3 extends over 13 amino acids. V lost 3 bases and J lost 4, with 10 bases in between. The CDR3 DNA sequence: TGTGCCAGCAGCTCACGGGAGACAGAGACCCAGTACTTC. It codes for CASSSRETETQYF.

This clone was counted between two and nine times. This CDR3 reads CASSVTNYGYTF. Written as DNA, the CDR3 is TGTGCCAGCAGTGTAACTAACTATGGCTACACCTTC. The rearrangement links TRBV28 to TRBJ1-2; no definite D call. V was pared by 5 bases and J by 0 bases, with 4 bases between. The CDR3 spans 12 residues. The germline V gene encodes CDR1 MDHEN and CDR2 SYDVKM.

The CDR3 coding sequence is TGTGCCAGCAGCTTTAGCGGGAGTCTCGGTACGCAGTATTTT. Translating it yields CASSFSGSLGTQYF. This chain links TRBV7-2 with TRBJ2-3; 9 bases map to TRBD2. Germline CDR1 and CDR2: SGHTA and FQGNSA. This CDR3 is 14 amino acids long. With V trimmed by 3 bases and J by 8 bases, 6 bases remained unmatched.

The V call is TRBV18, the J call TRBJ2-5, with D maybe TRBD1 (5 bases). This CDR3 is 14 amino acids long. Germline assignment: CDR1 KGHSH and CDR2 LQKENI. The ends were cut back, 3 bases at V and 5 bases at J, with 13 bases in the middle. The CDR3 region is CASSPYQGGETQYF. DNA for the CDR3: TGTGCCAGCTCACCGTACCAGGGTGGGGAGACCCAGTACTTC.

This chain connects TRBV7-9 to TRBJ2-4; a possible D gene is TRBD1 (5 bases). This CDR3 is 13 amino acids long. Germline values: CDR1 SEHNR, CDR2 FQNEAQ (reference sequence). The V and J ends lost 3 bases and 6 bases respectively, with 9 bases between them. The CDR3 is CASSFQQGNIQYF. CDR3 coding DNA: TGTGCCAGCAGCTTTCAGCAGGGAAACATTCAGTACTTC.

The CDR3 protein is CATSEPGQVNEQFF. The DNA for the CDR3 is TGTGCCACCAGTGAACCGGGACAGGTCAATGAGCAGTTCTTC. This chain uses TRBV24-1 with TRBJ2-1, with 8 bases fitting TRBD1. After removal of 4 bases from V and 6 bases from J, the junction contained 4 bases not matched to a gene. CDR3 size: 14 residues. Germline V gives CDR1 KGHDR, CDR2 SFDVKD.

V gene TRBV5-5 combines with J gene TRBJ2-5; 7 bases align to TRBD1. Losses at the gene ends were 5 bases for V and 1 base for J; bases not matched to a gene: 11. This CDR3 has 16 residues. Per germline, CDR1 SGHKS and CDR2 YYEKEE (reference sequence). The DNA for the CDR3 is TGTGCCAGCAGGCCAACCGGGACAGCAATCCAAGAGACCCAGTACTTC. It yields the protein CASRPTGTAIQETQYF. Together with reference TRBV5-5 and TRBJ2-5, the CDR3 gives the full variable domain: DAGVTQSPTHLIKTRGQQVTLRCSPISGHKSVSWYQQVLGQGPQFIFQYYEKEERGRGNFPDRFSARQFPNYSSELNVNALLLGDSALYLCASRPTGTAIQETQYFGPGTRLLVL.